Described below is a single T cell receptor (beta chain) sequence and its context. The antigen is unknown. CDR1 SEHNR and CDR2 FQNEAQ come from the germline V gene (reference sequence). Trimming took off 6 bases at V and 0 bases at J, with 8 bases between the two ends. The CDR3 covers 13 residues. These data are taken from a study of cytomegalovirus exposure and HLA in healthy donors. PCR primers comprised 60 Vbeta and 13 Jbeta primers. Per the authors' pipeline: Per a later analysis, the number of unique TCR beta chains was around 80 million, of which 9 million to 14 million were shared. TCRdb's copy holds only in-frame clones and misses some; the assay was immunoSEQ multiplex PCR. Clonal size and the V and J genes are those of that table, whereas D and trimming came from the DNA. The sample lists around 150,000 clones, approximately 87% occurring once. Study-level points and caveats: Earlier analysis looked at TCR beta V segments, and most were productive about 87% or about 30% of the time. By HLA locus, TCR association rates varied in a later analysis, with DRB1 showing the most and HLA-C the fewest.

This TCR came from a woman aged 30 to 39 in good health and CMV-seronegative. Sample: PBMCs. This chain links TRBV7-9 with TRBJ1-2; possibly TRBD1 for D (5 bases). This CDR3 reads CASSPQANYGYTF. Written as DNA, the CDR3 is TGTGCCAGCAGTCCACAGGCTAACTATGGCTACACCTTC.